Listed below are T cell receptor beta chains from one sample, sequenced in a study of OX40 agonist ivuxolimab in advanced cancers. This table comes from immunoSEQ multiplex PCR, and its TCRdb copy is limited to in-frame clones, with some not included. The table includes tens of thousands of clones, roughly 85% detected once. The sequencing used CD4+ or CD8+ T cells sorted from blood, collected in a trial of the OX40 agonist ivuxolimab. These receptors were obtained from an adult with an advanced solid tumor such as melanoma, head and neck, liver or kidney cancer. Both conserved end residues are part of each CDR3. D genes are given only for firm matches. Size tells how often a clone was seen (once, few, many) or the class of an expanded clone, and some rows leave it out.

D gene	V gene	J gene	clone size	CDR3 protein	CDR3 DNA
TRBD1	TRBV19	TRBJ2-7	NA	CASWGQGAYEQYF	TGTGCCAGTTGGGGACAGGGGGCCTACGAGCAGTACTTC
NA	TRBV19	TRBJ1-5	NA	CASSERGNQPQHF	TGTGCCAGTAGTGAAAGGGGCAATCAGCCCCAGCATTTT
NA	TRBV9	TRBJ2-1	NA	CASSVDGGGGSYNEQFF	TGTGCCAGCAGCGTAGACGGCGGAGGGGGCTCCTACAATGAGCAGTTCTTC
NA	TRBV27	TRBJ2-1	NA	CASKGANEQFF	TGTGCCAGCAAAGGAGCCAATGAGCAGTTCTTC
NA	TRBV7-2	TRBJ1-4	NA	CASSTTGATNEKLFF	TGTGCCAGCAGCACCACAGGTGCAACTAATGAAAAACTGTTTTTT
TRBD2	TRBV18	TRBJ2-3	NA	CASSHYYTSGRSTDTQYF	TGTGCCAGCTCACACTATTATACTAGCGGGCGATCCACAGATACGCAGTATTTT
NA	TRBV28	TRBJ1-2	NA	CASSLYQGGYGYTF	TGTGCCAGCAGTTTATATCAGGGTGGCTATGGCTACACCTTC
TRBD2	TRBV5-1	TRBJ2-5	NA	CASSLVAGEETQYF	TGCGCCAGCAGCTTGGTCGCGGGGGAAGAGACCCAGTACTTC
NA	TRBV9	TRBJ2-3	NA	CASSGTTPYQDTQYF	TGTGCCAGCAGCGGGACTACCCCGTACCAAGATACGCAGTATTTT
NA	TRBV7-2	TRBJ1-2	NA	CASSLVTDGAYTF	TGTGCCAGCAGCTTAGTGACAGACGGGGCCTACACCTTC
NA	TRBV19	TRBJ2-6	NA	CASSIMDPGANVLTF	TGTGCCAGTAGTATAATGGATCCCGGGGCCAACGTCCTGACTTTC
TRBD1	TRBV4-1	TRBJ1-1	once	CASSQDQGAISVNTEAFF	TGCGCCAGCAGCCAAGATCAGGGGGCGATATCCGTGAACACTGAAGCTTTCTTT
NA	TRBV11-2	TRBJ2-5	few	CASSLWGETQYF	TGTGCCAGCAGCTTGTGGGGAGAGACCCAGTACTTC
TRBD1	TRBV10-2	TRBJ2-1	once	CASSKGRRAGGFPNEQFF	TGCGCCAGCTCGAAAGGCCGGCGGGCAGGGGGCTTTCCCAATGAGCAGTTCTTC
NA	TRBV2	TRBJ2-5	NA	CASSERRIIGETQYF	TGTGCCAGCAGTGAACGCCGGATCATAGGAGAGACCCAGTACTTC
NA	TRBV28	TRBJ2-4	NA	CASSVQGIGLENIQYF	TGTGCCAGCAGTGTACAGGGAATCGGGTTAGAAAACATTCAGTACTTC
NA	TRBV6-6	TRBJ2-3	NA	CASSYTPSTDTQYF	TGTGCCAGCAGTTACACCCCTAGCACAGATACGCAGTATTTT
NA	TRBV14	TRBJ1-3	NA	CASSQGWGPGNTIYF	TGTGCCAGCAGCCAAGGTTGGGGGCCTGGAAACACCATATATTTT
TRBD2	TRBV6-6	TRBJ2-7	NA	CASRRTSGEDEQYF	TGTGCCAGCAGGCGGACTAGCGGGGAGGACGAGCAGTACTTC
TRBD1	TRBV13	TRBJ1-4	NA	CASRVTGGDEKLFF	TGTGCCAGCAGAGTGACAGGGGGCGATGAAAAACTGTTTTTT
TRBD2	TRBV5-4	TRBJ2-7	NA	CASSMTGTSVYEQYF	TGTGCCAGCAGCATGACCGGGACTAGCGTCTACGAGCAGTACTTC
NA	TRBV7-6	TRBJ2-2	NA	CASSRLGGELFF	TGTGCCAGCAGCCGACTGGGAGGGGAGCTGTTTTTT
NA	TRBV27	TRBJ2-7	once	CASSPTRASRGVYEQYF	TGTGCCAGCAGTCCAACCCGCGCCTCCAGGGGCGTGTACGAGCAGTACTTC
NA	TRBV11-2	TRBJ2-7	NA	CASSLGGSYEQYF	TGTGCCAGCAGCTTAGGAGGGAGTTACGAGCAGTACTTC